The rows below give T cell receptor beta chains drawn from one sample of a study of T cell responses to AZD1222 COVID-19 vaccine. Data came from immunoSEQ multiplex PCR; TCRdb stores just in-frame clones and leaves some out. The repertoire holds about 66,000 clones, with over 80% as singletons. The input for sequencing was peripheral blood, taken 28 days after the second dose of the MenACWY control vaccine. These receptors were taken from an adult who received the MenACWY meningococcal vaccine as a control. Each CDR3 is given with its conserved first and last residue. Each record gives: J gene, V gene, CDR3 protein.

j_gene: TRBJ2-3; v_gene: TRBV6-2/TRBV6-3; CDR3aa: CASSSGGDTQYF
j_gene: TRBJ2-3; v_gene: TRBV5-4; CDR3aa: CASSLGDSSTDTQYF
j_gene: TRBJ2-5; v_gene: TRBV9; CDR3aa: CASSRGGYPETQYF
j_gene: TRBJ1-5; v_gene: TRBV28; CDR3aa: CASSLTFGSNQPQHF
j_gene: TRBJ1-5; v_gene: TRBV6-6; CDR3aa: CASSYEGANQPQHF
j_gene: TRBJ1-2; v_gene: TRBV2; CDR3aa: CASSESWTGGYYGYTF
j_gene: TRBJ1-2; v_gene: TRBV2; CDR3aa: CASREEAGFSGYTF
j_gene: TRBJ2-1; v_gene: TRBV27; CDR3aa: CASSSSGTLPGSWTVRSYNEQFF
j_gene: TRBJ2-7; v_gene: TRBV24-1; CDR3aa: CATGAGSYEQYF
j_gene: TRBJ2-7; v_gene: TRBV10-3; CDR3aa: CATGGSSYEQYF
j_gene: TRBJ1-6; v_gene: TRBV2; CDR3aa: CASREGTAGNSPLHF
j_gene: TRBJ2-1; v_gene: TRBV5-1; CDR3aa: CASSAWDRLGNNEQFF
j_gene: TRBJ1-1; v_gene: TRBV5-4; CDR3aa: CASSSGQGAAEAFF
j_gene: TRBJ2-7; v_gene: TRBV30; CDR3aa: CAWSGLGGGRGEQYF
j_gene: TRBJ1-4; v_gene: TRBV11-2; CDR3aa: CASSLEGTQILEKLFF
j_gene: TRBJ2-7; v_gene: TRBV7-9; CDR3aa: CASSRGLVYEQYF
j_gene: TRBJ1-2; v_gene: TRBV19; CDR3aa: CASSLQLLGDYGYTF
j_gene: TRBJ2-1; v_gene: TRBV5-4; CDR3aa: CASSLDVASYNEQFF
j_gene: TRBJ1-1; v_gene: TRBV5-5; CDR3aa: CASSFQERAEAFF
j_gene: TRBJ2-7; v_gene: TRBV28; CDR3aa: CASSPGYEQYF
j_gene: TRBJ1-2; v_gene: TRBV2; CDR3aa: CASSEKFSYTF
j_gene: TRBJ1-4; v_gene: TRBV14; CDR3aa: CASSQEGQGATNEKLFF
j_gene: TRBJ2-7; v_gene: TRBV27; CDR3aa: CASSGGGSTYEQYF
j_gene: TRBJ1-5; v_gene: TRBV6-5; CDR3aa: CASNAGNRQPQHF
j_gene: TRBJ2-3; v_gene: TRBV30; CDR3aa: CACSTTGTSGRTSTDTQYF
j_gene: TRBJ1-2; v_gene: TRBV11-2; CDR3aa: CASSLWKPTARDGYTF
j_gene: TRBJ2-1; v_gene: TRBV14; CDR3aa: CASSPRLAERPGNEQFF
j_gene: TRBJ1-1; v_gene: TRBV19; CDR3aa: CASSPRTTEAFF
j_gene: TRBJ1-1; v_gene: TRBV7-6; CDR3aa: CASSPGQGDYTEAFF
j_gene: TRBJ2-1; v_gene: TRBV15; CDR3aa: CATSRVGLGWSDEQFF
j_gene: TRBJ1-1; v_gene: TRBV19; CDR3aa: CASSAEQGGEAFF
j_gene: TRBJ1-6; v_gene: TRBV11-2; CDR3aa: CASSQWTYNSPLHF
j_gene: TRBJ2-7; v_gene: TRBV23-1; CDR3aa: CASSQSTYTVSEQYF
j_gene: TRBJ2-2; v_gene: TRBV3-1/TRBV3-2; CDR3aa: CASSHYQPVGELFF
j_gene: TRBJ2-1; v_gene: TRBV7-2; CDR3aa: CASSLNLWGQGNNEQFF
j_gene: TRBJ2-1; v_gene: TRBV30; CDR3aa: CAGPSGRGGNEQFF
j_gene: TRBJ2-1; v_gene: TRBV4-1; CDR3aa: CASSPVDAGGLEFF
j_gene: TRBJ2-7; v_gene: TRBV30; CDR3aa: CATAGGSYEQYF
j_gene: TRBJ1-2; v_gene: TRBV5-8; CDR3aa: CASRTWTDGYTF
j_gene: TRBJ2-1; v_gene: TRBV18; CDR3aa: CASSPPDRRNEQFF
j_gene: TRBJ2-7; v_gene: TRBV28; CDR3aa: CASSLRTGGYEQYF
j_gene: TRBJ2-7; v_gene: TRBV11-3; CDR3aa: CASSLERGPGPYEQYF
j_gene: TRBJ2-7; v_gene: TRBV27; CDR3aa: CASSLVGTGVYEQYF
j_gene: TRBJ1-5; v_gene: TRBV6-5; CDR3aa: CASGPLGVQPQHF
j_gene: TRBJ1-5; v_gene: TRBV28; CDR3aa: CASSLTRDNQPQHF
j_gene: TRBJ1-2; v_gene: TRBV11-2; CDR3aa: CASSLGGYGYTF
j_gene: TRBJ1-2; v_gene: TRBV19; CDR3aa: CAKKGDPVQFNYGYTF
j_gene: TRBJ1-4; v_gene: TRBV28; CDR3aa: CASSSPRQFNEKLFF
j_gene: TRBJ2-7; v_gene: TRBV28; CDR3aa: CASSSSGTSSYEQYF
j_gene: TRBJ1-2; v_gene: TRBV7-9; CDR3aa: CASSLVSRAAGEDGYTF
j_gene: TRBJ2-7; v_gene: TRBV2; CDR3aa: CASRRLAGGPGEQYF
j_gene: TRBJ2-2; v_gene: TRBV4-1; CDR3aa: CASSQEQAGELFF
j_gene: TRBJ2-4; v_gene: TRBV6-2/TRBV6-3; CDR3aa: CASSYRAGLAVKNIQYF
j_gene: TRBJ1-1; v_gene: TRBV25-1; CDR3aa: CASSTGTGLTEAFF
j_gene: TRBJ2-7; v_gene: TRBV6-2/TRBV6-3; CDR3aa: CASSYGALEQYF